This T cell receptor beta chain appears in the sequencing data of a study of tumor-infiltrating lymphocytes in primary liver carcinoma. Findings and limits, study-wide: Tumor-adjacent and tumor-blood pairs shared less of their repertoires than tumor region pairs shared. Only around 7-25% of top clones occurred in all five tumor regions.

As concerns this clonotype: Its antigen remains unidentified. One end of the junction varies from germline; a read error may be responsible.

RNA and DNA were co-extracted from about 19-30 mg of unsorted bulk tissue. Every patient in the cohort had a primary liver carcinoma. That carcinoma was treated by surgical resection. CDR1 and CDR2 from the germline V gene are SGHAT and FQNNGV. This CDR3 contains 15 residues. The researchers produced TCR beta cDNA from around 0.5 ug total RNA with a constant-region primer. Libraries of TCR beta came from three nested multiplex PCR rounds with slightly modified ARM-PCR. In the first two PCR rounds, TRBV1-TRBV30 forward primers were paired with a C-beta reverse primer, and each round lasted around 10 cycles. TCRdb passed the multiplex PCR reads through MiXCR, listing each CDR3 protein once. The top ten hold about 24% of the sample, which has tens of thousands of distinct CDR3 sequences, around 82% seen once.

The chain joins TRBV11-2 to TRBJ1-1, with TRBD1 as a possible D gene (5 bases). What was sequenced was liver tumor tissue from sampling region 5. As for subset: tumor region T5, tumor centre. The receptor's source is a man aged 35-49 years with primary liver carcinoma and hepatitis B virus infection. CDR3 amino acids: CAFSSDRGPPGEVFF. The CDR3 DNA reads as TGTGCCTTCAGCTCAGATCGGGGCCCGCCTGGTGAAGTTTTCTTT.